A selection of T cell receptor beta chains follows, all from one sample in a study of T cell changes during pregnancy in multiple sclerosis. Method: immunoSEQ multiplex PCR; TCRdb's copy keeps in-frame clones and lacks some. The sample holds 35,000 to 45,000 clones, nearly 90% seen once. The sequenced sample was CD4+ T cells from peripheral blood mononuclear cells, obtained after pregnancy. These receptors were obtained from a female donor with multiple sclerosis, enrolled in a pregnancy study. The CDR3 runs from the conserved cysteine through the conserved F or W. A D gene is named only where the DNA matches it firmly. The size entry is marked missing in some rows and otherwise reads once, few, many or a size class.

d_call	j_call	clone_size	v_call	cdr3_nt	cdr3_aa
-	TRBJ2-5	-	TRBV5-1	TGCGCCAGCAGCTTGCTTGGCGGCGAGACCCAGTACTTC	CASSLLGGETQYF
-	TRBJ2-7	-	TRBV7-9	TGTGCCAGCAGCTTAAAGAACTCGGGGGAGCAGTACTTC	CASSLKNSGEQYF
-	TRBJ1-4	-	TRBV18	TGTGCCAGCTCACCCTATCCCCCGGGGGGTAATGAAAAACTGTTTTTT	CASSPYPPGGNEKLFF
-	TRBJ2-7	-	TRBV27	TGTGCCACCAGAGAGAGGTGGTTAGCTTACGAGCAGTACTTC	CATRERWLAYEQYF
-	TRBJ2-1	-	TRBV5-1	TGCGCCAGCAGCTTGACGGGGGACTCCTACAATGAGCAGTTCTTC	CASSLTGDSYNEQFF
-	TRBJ1-2	-	TRBV5-4	TGTGCCAGCAGCTTTCTCTTCGGCTATGGCTACACCTTC	CASSFLFGYGYTF
-	TRBJ1-2	few	TRBV10-2	TGCGCCAGCAGTCCCTACTCTTATGGCTACACCTTC	CASSPYSYGYTF
-	TRBJ2-3	-	TRBV7-2	TGTGCCAGCAGCTTGTGGGGGGGGCGGGGCACAGATACGCAGTATTTT	CASSLWGGRGTDTQYF
TRBD2	TRBJ2-7	-	TRBV9	TGTGCCAGCAGCGTCAGCGGGGGGCCCTCCTACGAGCAGTACTTC	CASSVSGGPSYEQYF
-	TRBJ1-5	-	TRBV6-5	TGTGCCAGCAGGTTAGGGGAGGATCAGCCCCAGCATTTT	CASRLGEDQPQHF